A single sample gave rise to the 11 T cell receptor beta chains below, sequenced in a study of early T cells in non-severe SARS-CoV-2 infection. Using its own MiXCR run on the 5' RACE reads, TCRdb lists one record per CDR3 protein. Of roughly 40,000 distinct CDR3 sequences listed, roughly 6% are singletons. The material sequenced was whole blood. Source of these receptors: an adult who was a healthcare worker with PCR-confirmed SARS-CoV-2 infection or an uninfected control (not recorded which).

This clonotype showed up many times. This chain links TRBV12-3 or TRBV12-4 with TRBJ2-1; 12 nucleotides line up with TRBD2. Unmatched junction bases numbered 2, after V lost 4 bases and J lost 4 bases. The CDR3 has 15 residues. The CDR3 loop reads CASSSLAGGYNEQFF. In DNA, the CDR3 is TGTGCCAGCAGTTCGCTAGCGGGAGGGTACAATGAGCAGTTCTTC.

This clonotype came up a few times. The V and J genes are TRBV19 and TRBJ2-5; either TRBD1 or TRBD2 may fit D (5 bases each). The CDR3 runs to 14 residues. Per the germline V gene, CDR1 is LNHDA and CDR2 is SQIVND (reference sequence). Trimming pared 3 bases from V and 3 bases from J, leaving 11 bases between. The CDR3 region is CASSIEGRKETQYF. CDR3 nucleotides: TGTGCCAGTAGTATTGAGGGACGGAAAGAGACCCAGTACTTC.

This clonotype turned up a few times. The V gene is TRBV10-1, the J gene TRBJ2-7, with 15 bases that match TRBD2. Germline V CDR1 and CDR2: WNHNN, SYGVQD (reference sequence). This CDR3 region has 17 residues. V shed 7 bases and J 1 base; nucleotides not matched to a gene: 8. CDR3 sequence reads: CASTRTSGRVLSYEQYF. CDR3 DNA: TGCGCCAGCACCAGGACTAGCGGGAGGGTCCTATCCTACGAGCAGTACTTC.

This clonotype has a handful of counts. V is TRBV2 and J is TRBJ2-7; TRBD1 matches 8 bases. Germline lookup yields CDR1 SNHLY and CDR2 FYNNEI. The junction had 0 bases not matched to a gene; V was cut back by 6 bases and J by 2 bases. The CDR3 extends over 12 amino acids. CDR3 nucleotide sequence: TGTGCCAGCAGACAGGGGGCCTACGAGCAGTACTTC. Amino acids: CASRQGAYEQYF.

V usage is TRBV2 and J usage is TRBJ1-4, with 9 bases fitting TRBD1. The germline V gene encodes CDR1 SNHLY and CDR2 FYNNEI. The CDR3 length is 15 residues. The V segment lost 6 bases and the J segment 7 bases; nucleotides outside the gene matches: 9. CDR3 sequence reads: CASSEQGAFSEKLFF. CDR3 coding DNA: TGTGCCAGCAGCGAACAGGGGGCGTTCAGTGAAAAACTGTTTTTT.

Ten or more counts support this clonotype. The CDR3 nucleotides read TGTGCCAGCAGCAGACCCTCTAAGAACACCGGGGAGCTGTTTTTT. Translation: CASSRPSKNTGELFF. V gene TRBV12-3 or TRBV12-4 combines with J gene TRBJ2-2; no clear D. The CDR3 is made up of 15 amino acids. V dropped 6 bases and J dropped 1 base, with 12 bases sitting between them.

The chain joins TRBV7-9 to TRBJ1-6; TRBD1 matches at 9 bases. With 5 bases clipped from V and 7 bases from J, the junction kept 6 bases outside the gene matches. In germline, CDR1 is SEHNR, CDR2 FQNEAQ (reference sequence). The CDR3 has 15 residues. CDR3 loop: CASSPPGQGNSPLHF. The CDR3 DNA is TGTGCCAGCAGCCCTCCGGGACAGGGAAATTCACCCCTCCACTTT. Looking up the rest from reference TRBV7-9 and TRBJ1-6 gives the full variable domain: DTGVSQNPRHKITKRGQNVTFRCDPISEHNRLYWYRQTLGQGPEFLTYFQNEAQLEKSRLLSDRFSAERPKGSFSTLEIQRTEQGDSAMYLCASSPPGQGNSPLHFGNGTRLTVT.

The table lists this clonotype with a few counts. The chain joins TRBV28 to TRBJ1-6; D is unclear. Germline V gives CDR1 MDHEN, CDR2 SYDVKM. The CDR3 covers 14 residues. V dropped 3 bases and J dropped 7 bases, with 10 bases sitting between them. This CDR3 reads CASSFFGPNSPLHF. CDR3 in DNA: TGTGCCAGCAGTTTCTTTGGACCCAATTCACCCCTCCACTTT. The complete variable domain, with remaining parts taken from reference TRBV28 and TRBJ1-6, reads DVKVTQSSRYLVKRTGEKVFLECVQDMDHENMFWYRQDPGLGLRLIYFSYDVKMKEKGDIPEGYSVSREKKERFSLILESASTNQTSMYLCASSFFGPNSPLHFGNGTRLTVT.

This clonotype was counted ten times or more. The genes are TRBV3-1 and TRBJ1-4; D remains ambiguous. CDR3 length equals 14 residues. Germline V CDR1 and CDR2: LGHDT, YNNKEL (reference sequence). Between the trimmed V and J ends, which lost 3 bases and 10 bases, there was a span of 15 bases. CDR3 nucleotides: TGTGCCAGCAGCCAGAGTAGGGCGATGGGAAAACTGTTTTTT. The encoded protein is CASSQSRAMGKLFF.

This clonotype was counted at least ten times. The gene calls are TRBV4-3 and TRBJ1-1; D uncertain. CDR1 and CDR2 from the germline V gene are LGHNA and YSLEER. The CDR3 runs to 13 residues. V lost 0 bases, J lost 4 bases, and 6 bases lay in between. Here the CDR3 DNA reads TGCGCCAGCAGCCAAGACTTCTCCACTGAAGCTTTCTTT. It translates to CASSQDFSTEAFF.

The CDR3 sequence: CSVEGRSRTDTQYF. CDR3 sequence (DNA): TGCAGCGTTGAAGGGCGTTCGAGGACAGATACGCAGTATTTT. The genes are TRBV29-1 and TRBJ2-3; D gene ambiguous. With 1 base removed from V and 3 bases from J, the gap between germline ends came to 11 bases. The V gene's germline CDR1 is SQVTM and CDR2 ANQGSEA. The CDR3 sequence is 14 residues long.